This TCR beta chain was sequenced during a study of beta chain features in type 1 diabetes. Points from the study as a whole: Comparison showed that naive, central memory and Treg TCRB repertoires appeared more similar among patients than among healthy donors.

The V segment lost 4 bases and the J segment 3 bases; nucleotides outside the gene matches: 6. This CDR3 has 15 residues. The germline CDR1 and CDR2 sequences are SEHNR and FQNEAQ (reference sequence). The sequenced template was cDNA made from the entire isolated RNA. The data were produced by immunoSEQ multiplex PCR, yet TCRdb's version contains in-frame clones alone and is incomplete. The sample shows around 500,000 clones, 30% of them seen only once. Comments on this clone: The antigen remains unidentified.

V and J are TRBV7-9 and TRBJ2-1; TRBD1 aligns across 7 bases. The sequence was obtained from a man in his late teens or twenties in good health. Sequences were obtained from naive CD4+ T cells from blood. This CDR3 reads CASSSRDSLYNEQFF. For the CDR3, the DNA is TGTGCCAGCAGCTCCCGGGACAGCCTCTACAATGAGCAGTTCTTC.